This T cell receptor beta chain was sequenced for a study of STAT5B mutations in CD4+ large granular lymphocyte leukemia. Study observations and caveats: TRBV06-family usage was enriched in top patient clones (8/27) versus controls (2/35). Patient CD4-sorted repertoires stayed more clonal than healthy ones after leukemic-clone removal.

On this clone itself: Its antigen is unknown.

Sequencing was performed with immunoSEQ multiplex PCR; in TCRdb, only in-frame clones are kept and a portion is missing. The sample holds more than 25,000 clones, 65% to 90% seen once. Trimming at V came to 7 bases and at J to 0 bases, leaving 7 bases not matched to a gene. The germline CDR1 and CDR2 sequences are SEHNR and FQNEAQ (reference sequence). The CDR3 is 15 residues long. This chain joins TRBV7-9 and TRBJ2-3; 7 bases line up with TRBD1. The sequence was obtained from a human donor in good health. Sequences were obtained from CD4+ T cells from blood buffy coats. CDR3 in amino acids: CASTPDRISTDTQYF. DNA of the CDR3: TGTGCCAGCACCCCGGACAGGATAAGCACAGATACGCAGTATTTT.